Shown below are 20 T cell receptor beta chains from a single sample sequenced in a study of blood T cell repertoires in COVID-19. The method was immunoSEQ multiplex PCR; TCRdb's version includes in-frame clones alone and lacks a portion of them. The data contain 100,000 or so clones, about 91% of them singletons. The sequencing input was peripheral blood. All receptors derive from a man between 18 and 29 years old with acute or convalescent COVID-19.

The chain recombines TRBV6-1 with TRBJ2-3; weak D call: TRBD1 (5 bases). There are 13 residues in the CDR3. Germline lookup yields CDR1 MNHNS and CDR2 SASEGT. The V end lost 0 bases, the J end lost 7 bases, and 8 bases lay between the germline ends. CDR3 DNA: TGTGCCAGCAGTGAAGCTTGGGGCAATACGCAGTATTTT. The encoded protein is CASSEAWGNTQYF.

About this clone itself: In the same sample, other DNA sequences code for this CDR3. The CDR3 spells CSVSQYGYTF. CDR3 in DNA: TGCAGCGTTTCACAGTATGGCTACACCTTC. This sequence joins TRBV29-1 and TRBJ1-2, with D hard to call. V lost 5 bases and J 5 bases, leaving 6 bases between the germline ends. The length of the CDR3 is 10 residues. Germline V lookup: CDR1 SQVTM, CDR2 ANQGSEA.

The CDR3 bases are TGTGCCAGCAGCCCAGACAGGGCGGAGGAAAAACTGTTTTTT. Translation gives CASSPDRAEEKLFF. The genes are TRBV7-9 and TRBJ1-4; TRBD1 agrees at 7 bases. From germline, CDR1 is SEHNR and CDR2 FQNEAQ (reference sequence). The length of the CDR3 is 14 residues. V lost 5 bases and J lost 8; bases outside the gene matches: 8.

The chain combines TRBV18 with TRBJ1-4; TRBD1 matches 8 bases. The germline V gene encodes CDR1 KGHSH and CDR2 LQKENI. Trimming at V came to 5 bases and at J to 4 bases, leaving 3 bases not matched to a gene. The CDR3 is 14 residues long. The CDR3 region has the DNA TGTGCCAGCTCAAATGGACAGGGTAATGAAAAACTGTTTTTT. Amino acids: CASSNGQGNEKLFF.

This clone was picked up one time. This sequence joins TRBV27 and TRBJ1-2, with no clear D. V was shortened by 2 bases and J by 6 bases, with 13 bases between the two germline ends. CDR3 length equals 14 residues. Germline loops: CDR1 MNHEY, CDR2 SMNVEV (reference sequence). The CDR3 spells CASSLLGGLNGYTF. CDR3 coding DNA: TGTGCCAGCAGTTTACTAGGAGGGTTAAATGGCTACACCTTC.

The chain recombines TRBV12-5 with TRBJ1-5, with D maybe TRBD1 (6 bases). The V and J ends lost 0 bases and 4 bases respectively, with 13 bases between them. CDR3 length: 16 residues. Germline V lookup: CDR1 LGHNT, CDR2 FRNRAP. The CDR3 loop is CASGLVIGQLNQPQHF. CDR3 DNA: TGTGCTAGTGGTTTGGTAATCGGACAGTTAAATCAGCCCCAGCATTTT.

This chain joins TRBV9 and TRBJ2-7, with 7 positions matching TRBD2. The junction had 5 bases not matched to a gene; V was cut back by 0 bases and J by 2 bases. This CDR3 spans 15 amino acids. The V gene's germline CDR1 is SGDLS and CDR2 YYNGEE. The CDR3 sequence: CASSVGLAPTYEQYF. DNA for the CDR3: TGTGCCAGCAGCGTAGGACTAGCCCCCACCTACGAGCAGTACTTC.

The J gene is TRBJ2-5, the V gene TRBV19; 8 bases align to TRBD1. The V and J ends lost 3 bases and 2 bases, in that order; junction bases with no gene match: 2. This CDR3 region has 14 residues. Germline CDR1 reads LNHDA; CDR2 reads SQIVND (reference sequence). CDR3 loop: CASSITGGQETQYF. CDR3 DNA sequence: TGTGCCAGTAGTATTACAGGGGGTCAAGAGACCCAGTACTTC. The entire variable domain, with the rest obtained from reference TRBV19 and TRBJ2-5, is as follows: DGGITQSPKYLFRKEGQNVTLSCEQNLNHDAMYWYRQDPGQGLRLIYYSQIVNDFQKGDIAEGYSVSREKKESFPLTVTSAQKNPTAFYLCASSITGGQETQYFGPGTRLLVL.

The V gene is TRBV21-1, the J gene TRBJ1-2; the DNA was not compared with TRBD1, the D call given in the table. TRBV21-1 is noted as a pseudogene. The CDR3 contains 14 residues. CDR3 DNA sequence: TGTGCCAGCAGCAGAACCCAGGGGGCGCTCGGCTACACCTTC. Protein sequence: CASSRTQGALGYTF.

V and J are TRBV3-1 (or the pseudogene TRBV3-2) and TRBJ2-5; TRBD1 matches at 11 bases. Trimming at V came to 1 base and at J to 5 bases, leaving 9 bases not matched to a gene. This CDR3 region has 17 residues. Germline values: CDR1 LGHDT, CDR2 YNNKEL (reference sequence). CDR3 in DNA: TGTGCCAGCAGCCAAGTAACGTTTGGGACAGGGGGTGAGACCCAGTACTTC. Protein product: CASSQVTFGTGGETQYF.

The chain links TRBV9 to TRBJ2-7; D not certain. CDR1 and CDR2 from the germline V gene are SGDLS and YYNGEE. The CDR3 contains 14 residues. V was cut by 4 bases and J by 2 bases, with 13 bases left in between. The CDR3 spells CASSPVNPPYEQYF. The CDR3, as DNA: TGTGCCAGCAGCCCGGTTAACCCCCCCTACGAGCAGTACTTC.

The CDR3 DNA is TGTGCCAGCAGTTTCGGGGTAAGTCGGGGAAACTATGGCTACACCTTC. This codes for CASSFGVSRGNYGYTF. This chain uses TRBV27 with TRBJ1-2; the D is unclear. The CDR3 runs to 16 residues. Per the germline V gene, CDR1 is MNHEY and CDR2 is SMNVEV (reference sequence). Trimming shortened V by 3 bases and J by 2 bases, and 16 bases separated the two germline ends.

The genes are TRBV5-1 and TRBJ2-7; D gene ambiguous. CDR1 and CDR2 (germline): SGHRS, YFSETQ. V was trimmed by 0 bases and J by 0 bases, leaving 10 bases between them. The CDR3 runs to 15 residues. CDR3 amino acids: CASSLARMSSYEQYF. CDR3 in DNA: TGCGCCAGCAGCTTGGCACGTATGAGCTCCTACGAGCAGTACTTC.

This clone has just one count. This chain connects TRBV4-1 to TRBJ1-2, with no clear D. Germline lookup yields CDR1 MGHRA and CDR2 YSYEKL. V dropped 0 bases and J dropped 1 base, with 9 bases sitting between them. The CDR3 is made up of 15 amino acids. In nucleotides, the CDR3 is TGCGCCAGCAGCCAAGATTCGGGGAATAACTATGGCTACACCTTC. Residues: CASSQDSGNNYGYTF.

The gene calls are TRBV9 and TRBJ2-1; a weak D match, TRBD1 (6 bases). Trimming cost V 4 bases and J 5 bases, with 16 bases left between them. Germline lookup yields CDR1 SGDLS and CDR2 YYNGEE. CDR3 size: 15 residues. The CDR3 coding sequence is TGTGCCAGCAGCTACACCGGGACATTTGACAATGAGCAGTTCTTC. As protein: CASSYTGTFDNEQFF.

This clone has a single count. V and J are TRBV5-1 and TRBJ1-2, with D tentatively TRBD1 (6 bases). The CDR3 consists of 14 residues. Looked up from germline, CDR1 is SGHRS and CDR2 is YFSETQ. The V end lost 2 bases, the J end lost 2 bases, and 10 bases lay between the germline ends. CDR3 sequence reads: CASSLQGENYGYTF. For the CDR3, the DNA is TGCGCCAGCAGCTTACAGGGAGAGAACTATGGCTACACCTTC.

The CDR3: CASKYRENTEAFF. CDR3 nucleotide sequence: TGTGCCAGTAAATACAGGGAAAACACTGAAGCTTTCTTT. V is TRBV19 and J is TRBJ1-1, with D possibly being TRBD1 (6 bases). Germline loops: CDR1 LNHDA, CDR2 SQIVND (reference sequence). V lost 7 bases and J 2 bases, leaving 11 bases between the germline ends. The CDR3 extends over 13 amino acids.

This clone appeared once. The chain couples TRBV2 to TRBJ2-1; TRBD2 is a possible D gene (6 bases). The germline V gene has CDR1 SNHLY and CDR2 FYNNEI. The V end lost 8 bases, the J end lost 0 bases, and 14 bases lay between the germline ends. The CDR3 covers 15 residues. The chain's CDR3 is CASYPVAASYNEQFF. The CDR3 DNA is TGTGCCAGCTATCCGGTAGCGGCCTCCTACAATGAGCAGTTCTTC. The full variable domain, its missing parts supplied by reference TRBV2 and TRBJ2-1, is EPEVTQTPSHQVTQMGQEVILRCVPISNHLYFYWYRQILGQKVEFLVSFYNNEISEKSEIFDDQFSVERPDGSNFTLKIRSTKLEDSAMYFCASYPVAASYNEQFFGPGTRLTVL.

This clone was seen a single time. The gene calls are TRBV5-5 and TRBJ1-3; TRBD1 might be the D (6 bases). The V and J ends lost 0 bases and 0 bases respectively, with 10 bases between them. This CDR3 contains 16 residues. The germline V gene encodes CDR1 SGHKS and CDR2 YYEKEE (reference sequence). As DNA, the CDR3 is TGTGCCAGCAGCTTGGTAGGACAGTACTCTGGAAACACCATATATTTT. Protein sequence: CASSLVGQYSGNTIYF.

A few counts support this clone. CDR3 sequence reads: CSASPQSNQPQHF. In DNA form, the CDR3 reads TGCAGTGCTAGTCCCCAGAGCAATCAGCCCCAGCATTTT. The chain employs TRBV20-1 and TRBJ1-5; D uncertain. Trimming removed 3 bases at V and 1 base at J, with 7 bases between. Germline assignment: CDR1 DFQATT and CDR2 SNEGSKA (reference sequence). The CDR3 extends over 13 amino acids.